The T cell receptor (beta chain) described here comes from a study of beta chain features in type 1 diabetes. About the research overall: Analysis included roughly 100 million sorted cells drawn from all samples.

Notes on the study in general: Type 1 diabetes patients had fewer VDJ junction insertions and more deletions.

The whole isolated RNA underwent reverse transcription, so sequencing captured expressed TCRB transcripts. An average around 3.8 million reads came from naive, central memory and regulatory T cell samples. This table comes from immunoSEQ multiplex PCR, and its TCRdb copy is limited to in-frame clones, with some not included. Of about 150,000 clones in the sample, 11% were seen once. Turning to this clone: Its specificity is not known.

Germline V gene sequence: CDR1 SGDLS, CDR2 YYNGEE. This CDR3 is 15 amino acids long. The origin of this receptor is a man between 18 and 29 years old in good health. Material: central memory CD4+ T cells from blood. The rearrangement joins TRBV9 to TRBJ2-5; 8 bases agree with TRBD2. TRBJ2-7 explains the end of the DNA better; the J call may be wrong. CDR3: CASSVGSGSSYEQYF. CDR3 nucleotides: TGTGCCAGCAGCGTAGGCAGCGGGAGCTCCTACGAGCAGTACTTC.